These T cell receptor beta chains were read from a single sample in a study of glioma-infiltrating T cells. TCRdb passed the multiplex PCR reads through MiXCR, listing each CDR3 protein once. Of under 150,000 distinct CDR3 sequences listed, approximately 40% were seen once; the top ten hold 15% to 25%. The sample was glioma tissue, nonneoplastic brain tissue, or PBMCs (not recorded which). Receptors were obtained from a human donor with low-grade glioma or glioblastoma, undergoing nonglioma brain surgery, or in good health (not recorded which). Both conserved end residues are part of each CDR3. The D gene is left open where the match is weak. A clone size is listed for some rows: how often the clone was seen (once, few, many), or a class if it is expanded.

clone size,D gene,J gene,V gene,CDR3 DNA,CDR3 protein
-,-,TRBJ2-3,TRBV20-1,TGCAGTCTACCGGACCGAGGGAGGAGTACGCAGTATTTT,CSLPDRGRSTQYF
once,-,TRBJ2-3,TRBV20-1,TGCAGTGCTGGGGGTCTTCCGACAGATACGCAGTATTTT,CSAGGLPTDTQYF
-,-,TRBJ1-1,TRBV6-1,TGTGCCAGCAGGGGGCGGAACCTGAACACTGAAGCTTTCTTT,CASRGRNLNTEAFF
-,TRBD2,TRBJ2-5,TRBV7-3,TGTGCCAGCAGCTCGGGACTAGCGGGAGGGGTGGAGACCCAGTACTTC,CASSSGLAGGVETQYF
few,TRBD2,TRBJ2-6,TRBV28,TGTGCCAGCAGTTTTCCACTAGCGGGAAGGACTGGGGCCAACGTCCTGACTTTC,CASSFPLAGRTGANVLTF
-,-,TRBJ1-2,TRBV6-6,TGTGCCAGCATTCGGGACCCAGGGATTAGAAACTATGGCTACACCTTC,CASIRDPGIRNYGYTF
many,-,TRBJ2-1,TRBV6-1,TGTGCCAGCAGTTTGGGGGGCTATGAGCAGTTCTTC,CASSLGGYEQFF
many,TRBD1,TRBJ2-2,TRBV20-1,TGCAGTGCTATAGACAGGGGGCGGGACACCGGGGAGCTGTTTTTT,CSAIDRGRDTGELFF
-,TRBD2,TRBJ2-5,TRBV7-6,TGTGCCAGCAGCTTCGGACTAGGAGAGACCCAGTACTTC,CASSFGLGETQYF
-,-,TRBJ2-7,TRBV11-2,TGTGCCAGCAGCTTAGCTCCTACGAGGGACGAGCAGTACTTC,CASSLAPTRDEQYF
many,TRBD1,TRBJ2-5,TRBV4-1,TGCGCCAGCAGCCAAGCCGCGGACAGGGGAAGATCAGAGACCCAGTACTTC,CASSQAADRGRSETQYF
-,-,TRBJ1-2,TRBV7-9,TGTGCCAGCAGCTTAGATCGGGGAAACTATGGCTACACCTTC,CASSLDRGNYGYTF
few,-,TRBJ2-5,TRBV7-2,TGTGCCAGCAGCCGGACTCCCCAAGAGACCCAGTACTTC,CASSRTPQETQYF
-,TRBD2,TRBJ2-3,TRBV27,TGTGCCAGCAGTTTATACCCAACGAGCGGGGGGGCAGGAGATACGCAGTATTTT,CASSLYPTSGGAGDTQYF
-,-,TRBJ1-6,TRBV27,TGTGCCAGCAAGAGTTGGAGCTCCTATAATTCACCCCTCAACTTT,CASKSWSSYNSPLNF
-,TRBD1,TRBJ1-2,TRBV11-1,TGTGCCAGCAGCCAGACAGGGGGCTATGGCTACACCTTC,CASSQTGGYGYTF
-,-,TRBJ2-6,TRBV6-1,TGTGCCAGCAGTGAACAGGACTCTGGGGCCAACGTCCTGACTTTC,CASSEQDSGANVLTF
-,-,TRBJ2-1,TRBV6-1,TGCGCCAGCACGGAGTACAATGAGCAGTTCTTC,CASTEYNEQFF
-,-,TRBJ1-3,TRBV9,TGTGCCAGCAGCGATCTGGACAGCAAAGGAAACACCATATATTTT,CASSDLDSKGNTIYF
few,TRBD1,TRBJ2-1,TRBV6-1,TGTGCCAGCAACGAACAGGGGGCAAGGGCCGATGAGCAGTTCTTC,CASNEQGARADEQFF
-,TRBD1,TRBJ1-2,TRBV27,TGTGCCAGCACAGGGGGCCATGGCTACACCTTC,CASTGGHGYTF
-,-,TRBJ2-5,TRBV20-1,TGCAGTGCTACAGACTATCGGAAAGAGACCCAGTACTTC,CSATDYRKETQYF
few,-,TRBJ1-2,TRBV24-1,TGTGCCACCAGTGAAGGGTACGGCTACACCTTC,CATSEGYGYTF
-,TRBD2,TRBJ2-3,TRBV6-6,TGTGCCAGCAGTTCTCCACTAGCGGGAGGTACAGATACGCAGTATTTT,CASSSPLAGGTDTQYF
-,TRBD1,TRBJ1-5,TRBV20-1,TGCAGTGCTTTAGCAACAGGGGATCAGCCCCAGCATTTT,CSALATGDQPQHF
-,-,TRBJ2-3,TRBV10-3,TGTGCCATCAGACTAGCTAGCACAGATACGCAGTATTTT,CAIRLASTDTQYF
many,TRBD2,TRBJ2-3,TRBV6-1,TGTGCCAGCAGTATCAGCGGGGGCACAGATACGCAGTATTTT,CASSISGGTDTQYF
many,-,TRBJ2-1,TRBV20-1,TGCAGTGCTAGAGATGGTTACTACAGCTCCTACAATGAGCAGTTCTTC,CSARDGYYSSYNEQFF
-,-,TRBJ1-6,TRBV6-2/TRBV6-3,TGTGCCAGCAGTTCCACGACAGAACGAAGTTCACCACTCCACTTT,CASSSTTERSSPLHF
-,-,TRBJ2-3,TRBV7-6,TGTGCCAGCCTGGAAGCTTATAGCACAGATACGCAGTATTTT,CASLEAYSTDTQYF
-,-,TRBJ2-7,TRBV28,TGTGCCAGCAGTTTAACCTACAAGCAGTACTTC,CASSLTYKQYF
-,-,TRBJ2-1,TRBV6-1,TGTGCCAGCAGTGAAGGAGGAATTAATGAGCAGTTCTTC,CASSEGGINEQFF
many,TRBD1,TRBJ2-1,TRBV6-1,TGTGCCAGCAGTCACCGGGACAGAAATGGGAATGAGCAGTTCTTC,CASSHRDRNGNEQFF
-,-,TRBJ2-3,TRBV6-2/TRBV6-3,TGTGCCAGCAGTTACTCTTCCCTGACCGTCACAGATACGCAGTATTTT,CASSYSSLTVTDTQYF
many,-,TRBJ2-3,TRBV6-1,TGTGCCAGCAGGAGCGGTCCTAGCACAGATACGCAGTATTTT,CASRSGPSTDTQYF
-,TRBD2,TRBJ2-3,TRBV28,TGTGCCAGCAGCGTAGTGGCTAGCGGGAGTATTCCAGATACGCAGTATTTT,CASSVVASGSIPDTQYF
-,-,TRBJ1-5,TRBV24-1,TGTGCCACCAGTGATTCGGATCAGCCCCAGCATTTT,CATSDSDQPQHF
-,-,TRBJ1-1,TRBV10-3,TGTGCCACCCGGCGCCAGAACACTGAAGCTTTCTTT,CATRRQNTEAFF
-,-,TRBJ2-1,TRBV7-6,TGTGCCCGCAGCGACTCATACAATGAGCAGTTCTTC,CARSDSYNEQFF
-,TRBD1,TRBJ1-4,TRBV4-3,TGCGCCAGCAGCCAAGAGGGGACAGTGAATGAAAAACTGTTTTTT,CASSQEGTVNEKLFF
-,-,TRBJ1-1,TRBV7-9,TGTGCCAGCAGCACCCTAATGGTAGGGAACACTGAAGCTTTCTTT,CASSTLMVGNTEAFF
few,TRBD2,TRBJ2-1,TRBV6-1,TGTGCCAGCAGTACCACTCTGACTAGCGGTTACAATGAGCAGTTCTTC,CASSTTLTSGYNEQFF
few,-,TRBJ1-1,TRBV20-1,TGCAGTGCTATTCAGGGTTTTAGCACTGAAGCTTTCTTT,CSAIQGFSTEAFF
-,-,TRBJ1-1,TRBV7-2,TGTGCCAGCAGCTTAGAATTGGGGGAGACTGGAAACACTGAAGCTTTCTTT,CASSLELGETGNTEAFF
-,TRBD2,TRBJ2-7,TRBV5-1,TGCGCCAGCAGCTCGTCTAGCGGGGGGACCTACGAGCAGTACTTC,CASSSSSGGTYEQYF
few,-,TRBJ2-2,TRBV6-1,TGTGCCAGCAGTGCCACAGGGTCCGGGGAGCTGTTTTTT,CASSATGSGELFF
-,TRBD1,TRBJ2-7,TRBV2,TGTGCCAGCAGTCCCGGGACAGGGTTCGAGCAGTACTTC,CASSPGTGFEQYF
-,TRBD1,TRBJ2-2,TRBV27,TGTTCCACCAGACAGGGCGCGAACACCGGGGAGCTGTTTTTT,CSTRQGANTGELFF
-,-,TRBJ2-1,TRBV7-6,TGTGCCAGCAGCCATGGGGGGGCAAATGAGCAGTTCTTC,CASSHGGANEQFF